These 20 T cell receptor beta chains came from one sample sequenced in a study of blood T cell repertoires in COVID-19. Some clones are missing from TCRdb's copy, which holds only in-frame ones; the method was immunoSEQ multiplex PCR. In the table there are a few hundred thousand clones, 91% of which are singletons. Material for sequencing was PBMCs or T cells enriched from blood (not recorded which). These TCRs come from a woman between 40 and 50 years old who had been exposed to COVID-19.

The J gene is TRBJ1-6, the V gene TRBV7-9; 8 bases line up with TRBD1. J was trimmed by 4 bases and V by 5 bases; bases with no gene match: 7. Germline CDR1 is SEHNR and CDR2 is FQNEAQ (reference sequence). The CDR3 has 16 residues. The CDR3 loop reads CASSQGQGFYNSPLHF. In DNA, the CDR3 is TGTGCCAGCAGCCAAGGACAGGGCTTTTATAATTCACCCCTCCACTTT.

V and J are TRBV7-9 and TRBJ2-2; a weak D match, TRBD1 (6 bases). V dropped 2 bases and J dropped 5 bases, with 18 bases sitting between them. CDR1 and CDR2 (germline): SEHNR, FQNEAQ (reference sequence). The CDR3 runs 17 residues. CDR3 residues: CASSLISQGVRTGELFF. The CDR3 region has the DNA TGTGCCAGCAGCTTAATCTCACAGGGCGTACGGACCGGGGAGCTGTTTTTT.

This chain connects TRBV18 to TRBJ2-7; 7 bases agree with TRBD1. The CDR3 has 12 amino acids. J was trimmed by 6 bases and V by 3 bases; bases with no gene match: 2. Germline V CDR1 and CDR2: KGHSH, LQKENI. CDR3 sequence: CASSPDRVEQYF. CDR3 sequence (DNA): TGTGCCAGCTCACCTGACAGGGTCGAGCAGTACTTC.

The chain carries TRBV6-1 and TRBJ1-1, with D unclear. Germline-derived CDR1 and CDR2 are MNHNS and SASEGT. There are 13 residues in the CDR3. V dropped 3 bases and J dropped 0 bases, with 5 bases sitting between them. The CDR3 DNA sequence: TGTGCCAGCAGTGAGAGCCTGAACACTGAAGCTTTCTTT. This gives the protein CASSESLNTEAFF.

The genes are TRBV7-2 and TRBJ1-5; D uncertain. The CDR3 has 13 amino acids. The germline V and J ends were trimmed by 5 bases and 5 bases, with 10 bases remaining between them. Germline V lookup: CDR1 SGHTA, CDR2 FQGNSA. In DNA form, the CDR3 reads TGTGCCAGCAGCCCAGAGCGGGATCAGCCCCAGCATTTT. Its protein product is CASSPERDQPQHF.

This chain uses TRBV3-1 (or the pseudogene TRBV3-2) with TRBJ2-1; 15 nucleotides line up with TRBD2. Germline assignment: CDR1 LGHDT and CDR2 YNNKEL (reference sequence). This CDR3 spans 17 amino acids. J lost 8 bases, V lost 4 bases, and 9 bases had no gene match. CDR3 bases: TGTGCCAGCAGCCCCGACCGGACTAGCGGGGGGGTCGATGAGCAGTTCTTC. It codes for CASSPDRTSGGVDEQFF.

The rearrangement uses TRBV15 and TRBJ2-1, with D perhaps TRBD1 (5 bases). The germline V and J ends were trimmed by 3 bases and 5 bases, with 8 bases remaining between them. This CDR3 has 13 residues. The germline CDR1 and CDR2 sequences are LNHNV and YYDKDF (reference sequence). The CDR3 loop is CATSRTDNNEQFF. CDR3 nucleotides: TGTGCCACCAGCAGGACGGACAACAATGAGCAGTTCTTC.

The chain joins TRBV10-3 to TRBJ1-6; TRBD1 matches at 8 bases. The CDR3 runs 17 residues. V gave up 4 bases and J gave up 13 bases; unmatched junction bases: 18. Germline CDR1 and CDR2: ENHRY and SYGVKD. The CDR3 DNA reads TGTGCCATCAGTGGACAACCGGGACAGGATCGCCAGGCCCCCCTCCACTTT. It specifies CAISGQPGQDRQAPLHF.

The chain couples TRBV5-1 to TRBJ2-5; 8 positions match TRBD2. CDR1 is SGHRS, CDR2 YFSETQ, per germline. V lost 4 bases to trimming and J lost 5 bases; unmatched junction nucleotides: 13. This CDR3 has 16 amino acids. CDR3 residues: CASSNNAGGAVETQYF. CDR3 bases: TGCGCCAGCAGCAATAATGCCGGGGGGGCGGTGGAGACCCAGTACTTC.

The chain has TRBV19 and TRBJ2-3; 9 bases fit TRBD1. The CDR3 is made up of 14 amino acids. The J segment lost 2 bases and the V segment lost 7 bases, leaving 4 bases of the junction unmatched. Germline assignment: CDR1 LNHDA and CDR2 SQIVND (reference sequence). DNA of the CDR3: TGTGCCAGTAAAGCACAGGGGGCCACAGATACGCAGTATTTT. Residues: CASKAQGATDTQYF.

The gene calls are TRBV19 and TRBJ2-2; perhaps TRBD2 as D (7 bases). The length of the CDR3 is 17 residues. Germline V gene sequence: CDR1 LNHDA, CDR2 SQIVND (reference sequence). Trimming cost V 7 bases and J 4 bases, with 22 bases left between them. CDR3 protein: CASKRGGLGSPTGELFF. In nucleotides, the CDR3 is TGTGCCAGTAAAAGGGGGGGATTGGGTTCGCCCACCGGGGAGCTGTTTTTT.

This clone was found a few times. The J gene is TRBJ2-3, the V gene TRBV30, with TRBD2 matching 9 bases. Germline V gene data show CDR1 as GTSNPN and CDR2 as SVGIG (reference sequence). The trim removed 2 bases at V and 5 bases at J, leaving 8 bases unmatched. This CDR3 is 15 amino acids long. CDR3 sequence (DNA): TGTGCCTGGAGTAAACTCGCGGGGGGGCGAGATACGCAGTATTTT. Amino acid sequence: CAWSKLAGGRDTQYF.

The chain has TRBV7-3 and TRBJ2-5, with 8 bases identical to TRBD1. Germline V lookup: CDR1 SGHTA, CDR2 FQGTGA. The CDR3 loop spans 13 amino acids. V dropped 5 bases and J dropped 5; count of bases not matched to a gene: 4. The CDR3, as DNA: TGTGCCAGCAGCCTGGACAGGGTGGAGACCCAGTACTTC. Translated, it gives CASSLDRVETQYF.

V usage is TRBV18 and J usage is TRBJ1-3, with TRBD1 matching 9 bases. Germline lookup yields CDR1 KGHSH and CDR2 LQKENI. This CDR3 has 16 amino acids. V trimming: 6 bases; J trimming: 0 bases; junction bases outside the gene matches: 6. Written as DNA, the CDR3 is TGTGCCAGCTCCCGGACAGGGGAGAACTCTGGAAACACCATATATTTT. It codes for CASSRTGENSGNTIYF.

The chain employs TRBV7-8 and TRBJ1-3; possible D gene TRBD1, 5 bases. V was trimmed by 5 bases and J by 4 bases, leaving 21 bases between them. The length of the CDR3 is 17 residues. The germline V gene encodes CDR1 SGHVS and CDR2 FQNEAQ. The chain's CDR3 is CASSRSGGGPRGNTIYF. CDR3 sequence (DNA): TGTGCCAGCAGCCGTTCTGGGGGGGGACCTCGAGGAAACACCATATATTTT.

This clone appeared once. This chain links TRBV6-5 with TRBJ1-2; D perhaps matches TRBD1 (6 bases). V lost 5 bases, J lost 10 bases, and 14 bases lay in between. CDR3 length: 12 amino acids. CDR1 is MNHEY, CDR2 SVGAGI, per germline. The CDR3 protein is CASSPATGNYTF. For the CDR3, the DNA is TGTGCCAGCAGTCCAGCTACAGGGAACTACACCTTC.

The V call is TRBV3-1 (or the pseudogene TRBV3-2), the J call TRBJ1-2, with TRBD1 matching over 9 bases. V lost 5 bases and J lost 7; bases outside the gene matches: 11. The CDR3 is made up of 15 amino acids. CDR1 and CDR2 from the germline V gene are LGHDT and YNNKEL (reference sequence). The CDR3 protein is CASSSPPGTGPGYTF. The CDR3 nucleotides are TGTGCCAGCAGCTCTCCACCCGGGACAGGGCCTGGCTACACCTTC.

The gene calls are TRBV27 and TRBJ1-5, with 7 bases that match TRBD1. The trim removed 5 bases at V and 7 bases at J, leaving 5 bases unmatched. Germline loops: CDR1 MNHEY, CDR2 SMNVEV (reference sequence). CDR3 size: 13 residues. The CDR3 region has the DNA TGTGCCAGCAGTCCGCACAGGGGACAGCCCCAGCATTTT. Amino acid sequence: CASSPHRGQPQHF.

J is TRBJ2-3 and V is TRBV29-1; 8 positions agree with TRBD2. The V gene end was trimmed by 4 bases and the J gene end by 1 base; junction bases not matched to a gene: 4. The length of the CDR3 is 14 residues. The germline V gene has CDR1 SQVTM and CDR2 ANQGSEA. The CDR3 DNA follows: TGCAGCGTTGGACTAGCGATAGGCACAGATACGCAGTATTTT. It yields the protein CSVGLAIGTDTQYF.

As DNA, the CDR3 is TGTGCCAGCTCAAGCGGGGGGAGCACAGATACGCAGTATTTT. It translates to CASSSGGSTDTQYF. The rearrangement links TRBV18 to TRBJ2-3, with TRBD2 identical over 9 bases. The CDR3 is 14 amino acids. Germline assignment: CDR1 KGHSH and CDR2 LQKENI. After removal of 5 bases from V and 0 bases from J, the junction contained 0 bases not matched to a gene.